This T cell receptor beta chain was captured in a study of blood T cell repertoires in COVID-19. Study-wide background: Italy, Spain and the United States were the sources of the convalescent and acute COVID-19 samples.

Deletions cut 1 base from V and 3 bases from J, with 15 bases between. Germline V gene sequence: CDR1 SNHLY, CDR2 FYNNEI. This CDR3 region has 16 residues. As processed by the authors: For nucleated cells, counts were estimated from reference gene primer amplification. Profiling relied on immunoSEQ multiplex PCR, and the TCRdb table lists in-frame clones only, not all of them. V, J and clone size derive from that table, while D and trimming were established from the DNA sequence. The sample has around 110,000 clones; less than 90% are singletons. Across about two dozen US areas, participants ranged in age from 18 to 89 years.

The rearrangement links TRBV2 to TRBJ1-1; D might be TRBD1 (5 bases). This TCR was recovered from a woman aged 30 to 39 who had recovered from COVID-19. The material sequenced was PBMCs or T cells enriched from blood (not recorded which). CDR3: CASSEGGAGPHTEAFF. The CDR3 coding sequence is TGTGCCAGCAGTGAAGGTGGGGCAGGGCCCCACACTGAAGCTTTCTTT.